This section outlines one T cell receptor (beta chain) sequence together with its context. These data belong to a study of blood T cell repertoires in COVID-19. Study-level background: Samples of COVID-19 (acute and convalescent) were obtained from the United States, Italy and Spain.

Per the original data handling: Reference gene primer amplification yielded estimated nucleated cell counts. Assay: immunoSEQ multiplex PCR; the TCRdb copy retains only in-frame clones and omits some. The V and J calls and clone size were taken over from that table, and D and trimming were inferred from the DNA. The top ten hold roughly 20% of the sample, which has some 330,000 clones, approximately 92% seen once. The CDR3 totals 15 residues. Germline-derived CDR1 and CDR2 are SGHNT and YENEEA. V lost 1 base to trimming and J lost 0 bases, with 10 bases between them. The participants were between about 18 and 95 years old and came from some 23 US areas.

This sequence was found in a young woman who had recovered from COVID-19. Sequencing was carried out using PBMCs or T cells enriched from blood (not recorded which). The chain has TRBV11-3 and TRBJ2-7, with D tentatively TRBD2 (6 bases). The CDR3 DNA reads TGTGCCAGCAGCTTAGCCGGGGGTTACTCCTACGAGCAGTACTTC. This encodes CASSLAGGYSYEQYF.